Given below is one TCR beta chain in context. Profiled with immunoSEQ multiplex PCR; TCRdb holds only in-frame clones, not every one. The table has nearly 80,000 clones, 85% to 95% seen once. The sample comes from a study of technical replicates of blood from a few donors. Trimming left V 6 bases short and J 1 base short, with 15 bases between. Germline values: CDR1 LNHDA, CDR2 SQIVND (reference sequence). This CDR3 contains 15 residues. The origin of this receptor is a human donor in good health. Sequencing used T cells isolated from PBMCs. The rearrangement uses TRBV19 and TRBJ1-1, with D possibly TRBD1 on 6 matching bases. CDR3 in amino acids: CASRQTGTPNTEAFF. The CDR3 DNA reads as TGTGCCAGTAGGCAAACCGGGACACCGAACACTGAAGCTTTCTTT.